This passage covers 27 T cell receptor beta chains from one sample sequenced in a study of cytomegalovirus exposure and HLA in healthy donors. TCRdb's copy holds only in-frame clones and misses some; the assay was immunoSEQ multiplex PCR. This sample yields about 58,000 clones, of which under 95% are seen a single time; around 1% belongs to the top ten. Sequenced input: PBMCs. All receptors come from a man younger than 35 in good health and CMV-seronegative.

V usage is TRBV4-1 and J usage is TRBJ2-3, with D unclear. The germline gives CDR1 MGHRA, CDR2 YSYEKL. This CDR3 region has 14 residues. The V end was cut by 0 bases, the J end by 4 bases, with 8 bases between. The CDR3 bases are TGCGCCAGCAGCCAAGATTCCGGGTCAGATACGCAGTATTTT. It yields the protein CASSQDSGSDTQYF.

The chain joins TRBV6-6 to TRBJ1-3; no clear D gene. This CDR3 is built from 14 residues. The germline CDR1 and CDR2 sequences are MNHNY and SVGAGI (reference sequence). V was pared by 6 bases and J by 0 bases, with 9 bases between. The CDR3 region is CASRLEDSGNTIYF. CDR3 nucleotide sequence: TGTGCCAGCAGATTAGAGGACTCTGGAAACACCATATATTTT.

This clone was counted once. The chain joins TRBV6-6 to TRBJ1-5; TRBD1 matches 7 bases. Trimming at V came to 4 bases and at J to 10 bases, leaving 4 bases not matched to a gene. Germline values: CDR1 MNHNY, CDR2 SVGAGI (reference sequence). The CDR3 totals 12 residues. The CDR3, as DNA: TGTGCCAGCAGTTTCGACAGGGTCCCCCAGCATTTT. It codes for CASSFDRVPQHF.

The chain joins TRBV6-4 to TRBJ2-1; 12 bases line up with TRBD2. This CDR3 has 15 amino acids. Losses at the gene ends were 0 bases for V and 6 bases for J; bases not matched to a gene: 0. Germline-derived CDR1 and CDR2 are MRHNA and SNTAGT. CDR3 coding DNA: TGTGCCAGCAGTGACTCGACTAGCGGGAGCAATGAGCAGTTCTTC. Translation gives CASSDSTSGSNEQFF.

This chain joins TRBV7-3 and TRBJ2-3, with 13 nucleotides matching TRBD2. V shed 1 base and J 6 bases; nucleotides not matched to a gene: 7. Germline-derived CDR1 and CDR2 are SGHTA and FQGTGA. CDR3 size: 17 residues. In DNA, the CDR3 is TGTGCCAGCAGCTTAATGGGGACTAGCGGGATGGGCGATACGCAGTATTTT. Translation: CASSLMGTSGMGDTQYF.

Only a few counts were recorded for this clone. The chain couples TRBV9 to TRBJ2-3, with a tentative D call TRBD1 (6 bases). Trimming stripped 4 bases from V and 6 bases from J, with 18 bases between. The CDR3 extends over 15 amino acids. From germline, CDR1 is SGDLS and CDR2 YYNGEE. The chain's CDR3 is CASSPLGGHGDTQYF. The CDR3 DNA reads TGTGCCAGCAGCCCCCTTGGGGGACACGGCGATACGCAGTATTTT.

V gene TRBV5-6 combines with J gene TRBJ2-5, with D perhaps TRBD2 (5 bases). The CDR3 covers 13 residues. Germline CDR1 reads SGHDT; CDR2 reads YYEEEE. V lost 4 bases to trimming and J lost 4 bases, with 11 bases between them. In DNA form, the CDR3 reads TGTGCCAGCAGCCCCAGCGGAATAGAGACCCAGTACTTC. Its translation is CASSPSGIETQYF.

The chain has TRBV9 and TRBJ1-1, with 7 bases aligning to TRBD1. The CDR3 loop spans 14 amino acids. After removal of 3 bases from V and 0 bases from J, the junction contained 2 bases not matched to a gene. The germline V gene has CDR1 SGDLS and CDR2 YYNGEE. For the CDR3, the DNA is TGTGCCAGCAGCGCCGGGACAGTGAACACTGAAGCTTTCTTT. Its protein is CASSAGTVNTEAFF.

The rearrangement uses TRBV29-1 and TRBJ2-1; 7 bases match TRBD2. The trim removed 7 bases at V and 0 bases at J, leaving 9 bases unmatched. CDR3 size: 15 residues. CDR1 SQVTM and CDR2 ANQGSEA come from the germline V gene. The CDR3 spells CSGSPERDSYNEQFF. For the CDR3, the DNA is TGCAGCGGGAGCCCAGAGCGGGACTCCTACAATGAGCAGTTCTTC.

The chain uses TRBV2 and TRBJ2-7; 7 bases are a match to TRBD2. Looked up from germline, CDR1 is SNHLY and CDR2 is FYNNEI. V shed 2 bases and J 3 bases; nucleotides not matched to a gene: 19. CDR3 length equals 19 residues. CDR3 region: CASSEIYRTREAYVYEQYF. The CDR3 nucleotides are TGTGCCAGCAGTGAAATCTACCGAACCCGGGAGGCCTACGTCTACGAGCAGTACTTC.

This clone appeared a single time. The chain couples TRBV5-4 to TRBJ2-7; TRBD2 matches 9 bases. The germline V gene has CDR1 SGHNT and CDR2 YYREEE (reference sequence). V lost 5 bases, J lost 1 base, and 7 bases stayed unmatched. This CDR3 region has 15 residues. This CDR3 is CASSYSGRGSYEQYF. The CDR3 DNA sequence: TGTGCCAGCAGTTATAGCGGGAGAGGATCCTACGAGCAGTACTTC.

The chain combines TRBV15 with TRBJ2-7; TRBD2 agrees at 13 bases. V lost 8 bases and J lost 3; bases outside the gene matches: 1. CDR1 is LNHNV, CDR2 YYDKDF, per germline (reference sequence). This CDR3 comprises 13 residues. The CDR3 protein is CATRTSGSYEQYF. The CDR3 nucleotides are TGTGCCACCCGGACTAGCGGGAGCTACGAGCAGTACTTC.

The chain has TRBV7-8 and TRBJ2-5; 7 nucleotides line up with TRBD1. The CDR3 runs to 15 residues. Trimming took 6 bases from V and 1 from J; bases not matched to a gene: 8. Per the germline V gene, CDR1 is SGHVS and CDR2 is FQNEAQ. The CDR3 region has the DNA TGTGCCAGCAGTCAGATGGGGACAGTCCAAGAGACCCAGTACTTC. Amino acids: CASSQMGTVQETQYF.

The chain uses TRBV7-9 and TRBJ2-7, with 7 bases aligning to TRBD2. V gave up 5 bases and J gave up 1 base; unmatched junction bases: 11. CDR1 and CDR2 from the germline V gene are SEHNR and FQNEAQ (reference sequence). This CDR3 is built from 16 residues. The CDR3 sequence is CASSGRGSSGSYEQYF. The CDR3 bases are TGTGCCAGCAGCGGGAGGGGATCTAGCGGTTCCTACGAGCAGTACTTC.

The V call is TRBV7-9, the J call TRBJ1-4; a weak D match, TRBD1 (5 bases). The CDR3 has 17 residues. Trimming took 5 bases from V and 4 from J, leaving 20 bases between them. In germline, CDR1 is SEHNR, CDR2 FQNEAQ (reference sequence). The CDR3 reads CASSPIRGLGGNEKLFF. In DNA, the CDR3 is TGTGCCAGCAGCCCAATAAGGGGTTTGGGCGGTAATGAAAAACTGTTTTTT.

The rearrangement joins TRBV5-6 to TRBJ1-2; possible D gene TRBD1, 6 bases. This CDR3 region has 15 residues. CDR1 and CDR2 (germline): SGHDT, YYEEEE. The germline V and J ends were trimmed by 3 bases and 4 bases, with 16 bases remaining between them. CDR3 nucleotide sequence: TGTGCCAGCAGCTCTTATCGGCAGGGGATCTATGGCTACACCTTC. Translation: CASSSYRQGIYGYTF.

This chain links TRBV19 with TRBJ2-3; D gene ambiguous. The V gene's germline CDR1 is LNHDA and CDR2 SQIVND (reference sequence). The length of the CDR3 is 13 residues. Trimming cost V 1 base and J 5 bases, with 7 bases left between them. The CDR3 sequence: CASSIVHGDTQYF. The DNA for the CDR3 is TGTGCCAGTAGTATAGTACATGGAGATACGCAGTATTTT.

The CDR3 protein is CASSHSGGGWTYGYTF. The CDR3 DNA sequence: TGTGCCAGCAGCCACTCGGGGGGGGGTTGGACCTATGGCTACACCTTC. This chain links TRBV27 with TRBJ1-2, with D possibly being TRBD1 (5 bases). V gave up 6 bases and J gave up 4 bases, with 21 bases separating them. Germline CDR1 and CDR2: MNHEY and SMNVEV (reference sequence). The CDR3 spans 16 residues.

The CDR3 region has the DNA TGTGCCAGCAGTGACACCAGGCGCGAGCGGGCGGCCTACGAGCAGTACTTC. It codes for CASSDTRRERAAYEQYF. V usage is TRBV6-1 and J usage is TRBJ2-7, with D possibly being TRBD2 (6 bases). The V gene lost 3 bases and the J gene lost 2 bases, with 20 bases spanning the gap. The CDR3 extends over 17 amino acids. Germline V gives CDR1 MNHNS, CDR2 SASEGT.

This chain links TRBV28 with TRBJ2-1; the D is unclear. Germline lookup yields CDR1 MDHEN and CDR2 SYDVKM. This CDR3 is built from 12 residues. The V and J ends lost 6 bases and 2 bases respectively, with 5 bases between them. For the CDR3, the DNA is TGTGCCAGCAGGGGCACCTACAATGAGCAGTTCTTC. Translating it yields CASRGTYNEQFF.

The rearrangement uses TRBV2 and TRBJ2-2, with a weak D call TRBD1 (6 bases). CDR3 length: 13 residues. V was trimmed by 6 bases and J by 5 bases, leaving 10 bases between them. In germline, CDR1 is SNHLY, CDR2 FYNNEI. The CDR3 coding sequence is TGTGCCAGCAGGGAACAGGGTACCGGGGAGCTGTTTTTT. Translated, it gives CASREQGTGELFF.

The chain combines TRBV4-2 with TRBJ2-7, with a possible D match to TRBD2 (5 bases). This CDR3 contains 16 residues. V lost 0 bases, J lost 2 bases, and 14 bases lay in between. The germline V gene has CDR1 LGHNA and CDR2 YNFKEQ. CDR3 loop: CASSQDLGASTYEQYF. In nucleotides, the CDR3 is TGTGCCAGCAGCCAAGATCTGGGAGCCTCAACCTACGAGCAGTACTTC.

The chain links TRBV10-3 to TRBJ2-3; 9 bases are shared with TRBD2. The CDR3 is made up of 15 amino acids. Germline V lookup: CDR1 ENHRY, CDR2 SYGVKD. V lost 3 bases, J lost 4 bases, and 5 bases stayed unmatched. The CDR3 loop reads CAISDGSGRSDTQYF. In DNA form, the CDR3 reads TGTGCCATCAGTGATGGTAGCGGGAGATCAGATACGCAGTATTTT.

CDR3 in amino acids: CASRDRATNEKLFF. For the CDR3, the DNA is TGTGCCAGCAGGGACAGGGCAACTAATGAAAAACTGTTTTTT. This sequence joins TRBV2 and TRBJ1-4, with 8 bases identical to TRBD1. V lost 6 bases and J lost 0; bases outside the gene matches: 0. Germline assignment: CDR1 SNHLY and CDR2 FYNNEI. The CDR3 sequence is 14 residues long.

This clone was seen once. The chain links TRBV7-3 to TRBJ2-2, with D possibly matching TRBD2 (5 bases). The CDR3 length is 15 residues. Trimming removed 1 base from V and 2 bases from J, with 8 bases in between. Germline values: CDR1 SGHTA, CDR2 FQGTGA. CDR3 protein: CASSLRAANTGELFF. CDR3 DNA: TGTGCCAGCAGCTTAAGAGCGGCTAACACCGGGGAGCTGTTTTTT.

The CDR3 nucleotides read TGTGCCATCAGAGGGACATCCAACACTGAAGCTTTCTTT. Translation: CAIRGTSNTEAFF. The chain carries TRBV10-3 and TRBJ1-1; possible D gene TRBD1, 6 bases. Germline V lookup: CDR1 ENHRY, CDR2 SYGVKD. Trimming removed 6 bases from V and 2 bases from J, with 10 bases in between. The CDR3 extends over 13 amino acids.

This clone was counted between two and nine times. The genes are TRBV5-1 and TRBJ2-1, with 10 bases that match TRBD2. The germline V gene encodes CDR1 SGHRS and CDR2 YFSETQ. This CDR3 spans 15 amino acids. The junction had 10 bases not matched to a gene; V was cut back by 4 bases and J by 9 bases. CDR3 region: CASSPRTSGLREQFF. CDR3 bases: TGCGCCAGCAGCCCAAGGACTAGCGGACTCCGTGAGCAGTTCTTC.